This TCR beta chain originates from a study of shared clonotypes between healthy human individuals. At the level of the study: Donors were a couple of women and a few men aged 18 to 49. Overall study results and limits: Unshared clonotypes carried lower generation probabilities than those common to all four donors.

Tens of thousands of T cell genomes, or roughly 200 ng DNA, went into the sorted-subset replicate PCRs. Produced via immunoSEQ multiplex PCR; TCRdb's table is partial and in-frame only. Of about 2.4 million clones listed, roughly 93% are singletons. The V gene lost 6 bases and the J gene lost 1 base, with 13 bases spanning the gap. CDR3 size: 15 residues. CDR1 and CDR2 (germline): MDHEN, SYDVKM. Details on this clone: Antigen unknown. The same CDR3 can be traced to other DNA sequences in this sample.

The source material was naive CD4+ T cells from PBMCs. The subset: CD45RA+ positively selected. The receptor was isolated from a man aged 18 to 29 in good health. Some clones in this sample may be carry-over from other donors' samples. V gene TRBV28 combines with J gene TRBJ1-5; D unclear. DNA for the CDR3: TGTGCCAGCAGCCTAATTGGTAGGAGCAATCAGCCCCAGCATTTT. Amino acids: CASSLIGRSNQPQHF.